This T cell receptor (beta chain) was found in a study of response to subunit inactivated influenza vaccine. The CDR3 has 16 residues. The germline CDR1 and CDR2 sequences are MNHEY and SVGAGI. The V and J ends lost 2 bases and 4 bases, in that order; junction bases with no gene match: 8. From the RT-PCR reads, TCRdb called clonotypes with MiXCR, one entry per CDR3 protein. The sample includes about 620,000 distinct CDR3 sequences, about 11% of them seen just once. Source: PBMCs from blood, taken on the day of vaccination. This sequence was found in a man aged 50 or older who received an inactivated influenza vaccine. J is TRBJ1-5 and V is TRBV6-5; 7 bases fit TRBD1. The CDR3 is CASSYGRGNQNQPQHF. Written as DNA, the CDR3 is TGTGCCAGCAGTTACGGCAGGGGGAATCAGAATCAGCCCCAGCATTTT.